This entry lists 17 T cell receptor beta chains sequenced from one sample in a study of shared T cell receptors in the human thymus. Repertoires were generated with immunoSEQ multiplex PCR, while TCRdb's copy carries only in-frame clones and drops some. Among some 700,000 clones listed, roughly 90% were seen once. These sequences were also reported in another study, on human thymus T cells.

The material sequenced was thymocytes. These receptors were obtained from a boy younger than two with a congenital heart defect.

The chain links TRBV6-5 to TRBJ2-3; the match to TRBD2 covers 8 bases. Germline lookup yields CDR1 MNHEY and CDR2 SVGAGI. The CDR3 consists of 16 residues. V lost 2 bases to trimming and J lost 3 bases; unmatched junction nucleotides: 7. The CDR3 DNA reads as TGTGCCAGCAGTTACGGTAAAGCGGGAGATACAGATACGCAGTATTTT. This gives the protein CASSYGKAGDTDTQYF.

V usage is TRBV7-2 and J usage is TRBJ2-7, with 9 bases aligning to TRBD2. Germline CDR1 reads SGHTA; CDR2 reads FQGNSA. The V segment lost 3 bases and the J segment 6 bases; nucleotides outside the gene matches: 9. This CDR3 has 15 amino acids. CDR3 region: CASSFPGTSPLEQYF. For the CDR3, the DNA is TGTGCCAGCAGCTTTCCCGGGACTAGCCCCCTCGAGCAGTACTTC.

This clone was found once. The chain is built from TRBV27 and TRBJ2-6, with D possibly TRBD1 on 7 matching bases. The CDR3 is 17 residues long. CDR1 and CDR2 from the germline V gene are MNHEY and SMNVEV (reference sequence). Trimming removed 4 bases at V and 0 bases at J, with 13 bases between. The CDR3 region is CASSYDRDFSGANVLTF. The CDR3, as DNA: TGTGCCAGCAGTTACGACAGGGACTTCTCTGGGGCCAACGTCCTGACTTTC.

The J gene is TRBJ2-1, the V gene TRBV7-9; D unresolved. V gave up 2 bases and J gave up 2 bases, with 10 bases separating them. CDR1 and CDR2 (germline): SEHNR, FQNEAQ (reference sequence). The CDR3 is 15 amino acids. Here the CDR3 reads CASSLPQMTYNEQFF. CDR3 bases: TGTGCCAGCAGCTTACCCCAGATGACCTACAATGAGCAGTTCTTC.

The gene calls are TRBV29-1 and TRBJ2-7; D possibly corresponds to TRBD1 (5 bases). There are 11 residues in the CDR3. V was cut by 4 bases and J by 2 bases, with 6 bases left in between. Germline V lookup: CDR1 SQVTM, CDR2 ANQGSEA. DNA for the CDR3: TGCAGCGTTGGGGGCCCCTACGAGCAGTACTTC. Translation: CSVGGPYEQYF.

The chain has TRBV21-1 and TRBJ2-1; the D segment call TRBD1 is taken from the table without a DNA check. TRBV21-1 is shown as a pseudogene. The CDR3 is made up of 13 amino acids. The CDR3 loop is CASRSRTAQQRFF. DNA for the CDR3: TGTGCCAGCAGATCGAGGACAGCACAGCAAAGGTTCTTC.

This clone occurred once. The V call is TRBV4-1, the J call TRBJ2-1; 8 bases map to TRBD2. This CDR3 contains 17 residues. From germline, CDR1 is MGHRA and CDR2 YSYEKL. The junction had 9 bases not matched to a gene; V was cut back by 4 bases and J by 1 base. The CDR3 sequence: CASSPRGTSGSYNEQFF. The CDR3 region has the DNA TGCGCCAGCAGCCCCCGCGGTACTAGCGGTTCCTACAATGAGCAGTTCTTC.

V gene TRBV6-5 combines with J gene TRBJ2-1; a weak D match, TRBD1 (6 bases). The CDR3 sequence is 16 residues long. In germline, CDR1 is MNHEY, CDR2 SVGAGI. V was clipped by 4 bases and J by 2 bases, with 15 bases between them. The CDR3 coding sequence is TGTGCCAGCAGTTCCAAGACAGGTTTCCCCTACAATGAGCAGTTCTTC. Protein product: CASSSKTGFPYNEQFF.

The chain employs TRBV9 and TRBJ2-1; 8 bases are shared with TRBD2. J lost 6 bases, V lost 4 bases, and 9 bases had no gene match. Germline lookup yields CDR1 SGDLS and CDR2 YYNGEE. This CDR3 is 15 amino acids long. CDR3 in amino acids: CASSPGLAGGNEQFF. CDR3 in DNA: TGTGCCAGCAGCCCAGGGCTAGCGGGTGGCAATGAGCAGTTCTTC. Based on the CDR3 plus reference TRBV9 and TRBJ2-1, the full variable domain is DSGVTQTPKHLITATGQRVTLRCSPRSGDLSVYWYQQSLDQGLQFLIQYYNGEERAKGNILERFSAQQFPDLHSELNLSSLELGDSALYFCASSPGLAGGNEQFFGPGTRLTVL.

The chain recombines TRBV19 with TRBJ2-7; TRBD2 matches at 7 bases. From germline, CDR1 is LNHDA and CDR2 SQIVND (reference sequence). Germline trimming cut 5 bases from V and 2 bases from J; bases unmatched to any gene: 9. This CDR3 is built from 15 residues. CDR3 sequence: CASSLPLAEPYEQYF. The CDR3 region has the DNA TGTGCCAGTAGTTTGCCGCTAGCGGAGCCCTACGAGCAGTACTTC.

This clone was seen more than once but under ten times. The chain carries TRBV30 and TRBJ2-7; D is possibly TRBD1 (5 bases). In germline, CDR1 is GTSNPN, CDR2 SVGIG (reference sequence). CDR3 length: 13 residues. The V end lost 4 bases, the J end lost 2 bases, and 12 bases lay between the germline ends. CDR3 amino acids: CAWKGAAPYEQYF. Written as DNA, the CDR3 is TGTGCCTGGAAAGGGGCCGCCCCCTACGAGCAGTACTTC.

The chain links TRBV19 to TRBJ2-2; D not resolved. The CDR3 totals 15 residues. V lost 3 bases to trimming and J lost 0 bases, with 8 bases between them. Germline V gene sequence: CDR1 LNHDA, CDR2 SQIVND (reference sequence). CDR3 amino acids: CASSINRPNTGELFF. CDR3 coding DNA: TGTGCCAGTAGTATTAACAGACCGAACACCGGGGAGCTGTTTTTT.

The CDR3 DNA reads TGTGCCTGTACAGGGTACTATGGCTACACCTTC. Its protein product is CACTGYYGYTF. J is TRBJ1-2 and V is TRBV30, with D possibly matching TRBD1 (6 bases). Per the germline V gene, CDR1 is GTSNPN and CDR2 is SVGIG (reference sequence). The CDR3 spans 11 residues. Trimming stripped 6 bases from V and 3 bases from J, with 8 bases between. Complete variable domain (other parts from reference TRBV30 and TRBJ1-2): SQTIHQWPATLVQPVGSPLSLECTVEGTSNPNLYWYRQAAGRGLQLLFYSVGIGQISSEVPQNLSASRPQDRQFILSSKKLLLSDSGFYLCACTGYYGYTFGSGTRLTVV.

This chain uses TRBV7-8 with TRBJ2-7; maybe TRBD2 (6 bases). The germline V gene has CDR1 SGHVS and CDR2 FQNEAQ. CDR3 length: 16 residues. V was cut by 2 bases and J by 1 base, with 15 bases left in between. The CDR3 sequence is CASSLKHRRESYEQYF. CDR3 bases: TGTGCCAGCAGCTTAAAGCACCGGCGGGAATCCTACGAGCAGTACTTC.

This rearrangement joins TRBV11-2 to TRBJ2-1; 10 bases fit TRBD2. Trimming took 0 bases from V and 0 from J; bases not matched to a gene: 5. Germline V gene data show CDR1 as SGHAT and CDR2 as FQNNGV. This CDR3 has 18 residues. The CDR3, as DNA: TGTGCCAGCAGCTTAGATATCGGACTAGCGGCCTCCTACAATGAGCAGTTCTTC. It encodes CASSLDIGLAASYNEQFF.

The chain links TRBV10-2 to TRBJ1-1; 8 bases map to TRBD1. This CDR3 has 14 amino acids. From germline, CDR1 is WSHSY and CDR2 SAAADI. Unmatched junction bases numbered 5, after V lost 6 bases and J lost 2 bases. CDR3 region: CASRDRVRNTEAFF. The CDR3 region has the DNA TGCGCCAGCAGGGACAGGGTACGAAACACTGAAGCTTTCTTT.

The chain links TRBV11-2 to TRBJ2-5; a weak D match, TRBD1 (6 bases). This CDR3 comprises 14 residues. Germline V gene data show CDR1 as SGHAT and CDR2 as FQNNGV. The V end was cut by 6 bases, the J end by 5 bases, with 16 bases between. CDR3 nucleotide sequence: TGTGCCAGCAGACAGACAGGAGAGGAGGAGACCCAGTACTTC. This gives the protein CASRQTGEEETQYF.